The clone carrying this T cell receptor (beta chain) came up a few times. The data were obtained in a study of blood T cell repertoires in COVID-19. Across the study: PBMCs, B-cell-depleted T cells, or T cells were the source of the cDNA or gDNA that made up the material.

Study processing details: For nucleated cells, counts were estimated from reference gene primer amplification. Libraries were prepared by immunoSEQ multiplex PCR; TCRdb keeps only in-frame clonotypes and omits some of them. V, J and clone size reflect that table, while D and trimming were determined from the DNA. The repertoire has about 200,000 clones, 85% of them found once; the top ten carry 0.9% to 0.95%. V lost 11 bases, J lost 2 bases, and 16 bases lay in between. Germline V CDR1 and CDR2: SNHLY, FYNNEI. The CDR3 length is 13 residues. What was sequenced was peripheral blood. J is TRBJ2-7 and V is TRBV2; tentative D call: TRBD2 (5 bases). The clonotype was recovered from a man aged 55 to 69 with COVID-19, enrolled during active disease. CDR3 in amino acids: CASAYQEAYEQYF. For the CDR3, the DNA is TGTGCCTCAGCATATCAGGAGGCCTACGAGCAGTACTTC.